Below, 18 T cell receptor beta chains from the same sample are listed, as sequenced in a study of blood T cell repertoires in COVID-19. Assay: immunoSEQ multiplex PCR; the TCRdb copy retains only in-frame clones and omits some. The data hold about 59,000 clones, with about 70% observed a single time. The material sequenced was peripheral blood. These TCRs come from a woman in her seventies with acute or convalescent COVID-19.

The genes are TRBV7-3 and TRBJ1-1; 9 bases fit TRBD1. The germline gives CDR1 SGHTA, CDR2 FQGTGA. Unmatched junction bases numbered 1, after V lost 1 base and J lost 4 bases. The length of the CDR3 is 14 residues. CDR3 sequence reads: CASSLRQGGTEAFF. In DNA form, the CDR3 reads TGTGCCAGCAGCTTAAGACAGGGGGGCACTGAAGCTTTCTTT. Drawing the rest from reference TRBV7-3 and TRBJ1-1, the complete variable domain is GAGVSQTPSNKVTEKGKYVELRCDPISGHTALYWYRQSLGQGPEFLIYFQGTGAADDSGLPNDRFFAVRPEGSVSTLKIQRTERGDSAVYLCASSLRQGGTEAFFGQGTRLTVV.

This clone showed up just a few times. V is TRBV5-1 and J is TRBJ2-1; no definite D call. Between the trimmed V and J ends, which lost 0 bases and 4 bases, there was a span of 8 bases. The length of the CDR3 is 14 residues. CDR1 SGHRS and CDR2 YFSETQ come from the germline V gene. The CDR3 protein is CASSLGAQYNEQFF. In DNA form, the CDR3 reads TGCGCCAGCAGCTTGGGCGCACAGTACAATGAGCAGTTCTTC.

By proportion, this clone is large. The gene calls are TRBV27 and TRBJ1-5, with a weak D call TRBD1 (5 bases). The CDR3 contains 15 residues. CDR1 and CDR2 (germline): MNHEY, SMNVEV (reference sequence). Trimming removed 5 bases at V and 2 bases at J, with 13 bases between. Here the CDR3 reads CASSLTGGGNQPQHF. The DNA of the CDR3 is TGTGCCAGCAGTCTGACGGGGGGTGGCAATCAGCCCCAGCATTTT.

The sample holds a few counts of this clone. The chain carries TRBV28 and TRBJ1-2, with D tentatively TRBD1 (6 bases). CDR3 length: 13 amino acids. V was shortened by 5 bases and J by 6 bases, with 13 bases between the two germline ends. Per germline, CDR1 MDHEN and CDR2 SYDVKM. Here the CDR3 reads CASSIDRSNGYTF. DNA of the CDR3: TGTGCCAGCAGTATCGACAGGAGCAATGGCTACACCTTC.

CDR3 loop: CASSLNNQETQYF. The CDR3 DNA is TGTGCCAGCAGCTTAAACAACCAAGAGACCCAGTACTTC. This chain links TRBV7-3 with TRBJ2-5; no definite D call. Trimming cost V 1 base and J 0 bases, with 3 bases left between them. This CDR3 is 13 amino acids long. In germline, CDR1 is SGHTA, CDR2 FQGTGA.

The J gene is TRBJ1-5, the V gene TRBV27; a weak D match, TRBD1 (6 bases). The V and J ends lost 6 bases and 0 bases respectively, with 24 bases between them. Germline CDR1 reads MNHEY; CDR2 reads SMNVEV (reference sequence). CDR3 length: 19 amino acids. For the CDR3, the DNA is TGTGCCAGCAGCCCTATCATTCTCCGGGACATATATAGCAATCAGCCCCAGCATTTT. This codes for CASSPIILRDIYSNQPQHF.

The rearrangement links TRBV10-3 to TRBJ1-1, with TRBD1 identical over 8 bases. Per germline, CDR1 ENHRY and CDR2 SYGVKD. The J segment lost 1 base and the V segment lost 7 bases, leaving 5 bases of the junction unmatched. This CDR3 has 14 amino acids. The CDR3, as DNA: TGTGCCATCACCCTAGGACAGGGGAACACTGAAGCTTTCTTT. Protein sequence: CAITLGQGNTEAFF.

The chain uses TRBV5-5 and TRBJ1-2; TRBD1 might be the D (6 bases). This CDR3 is 15 amino acids long. Germline V CDR1 and CDR2: SGHKS, YYEKEE (reference sequence). The V and J ends lost 1 base and 0 bases respectively, with 10 bases between them. The DNA for the CDR3 is TGTGCCAGCAGCTTGATACAGGGTCCTAACTATGGCTACACCTTC. Encoded protein: CASSLIQGPNYGYTF.

This sequence joins TRBV4-1 and TRBJ1-2; D is uncertain. The CDR3 has 16 residues. CDR1 MGHRA and CDR2 YSYEKL come from the germline V gene. Trimming shortened V by 7 bases and J by 4 bases, and 22 bases separated the two germline ends. The CDR3 DNA is TGCGCCAGCATATCAAAACCTGGGGAGACGGGCTATGGCTACACCTTC. Protein: CASISKPGETGYGYTF.

The V call is TRBV7-3, the J call TRBJ2-1, with D maybe TRBD2 (6 bases). The germline V gene has CDR1 SGHTA and CDR2 FQGTGA. Trimming took off 5 bases at V and 4 bases at J, with 24 bases between the two ends. This CDR3 region has 18 residues. CDR3 nucleotide sequence: TGTGCCAGCAGCAAAAAGGGCCGGACTACCGCAAATTACAATGAGCAGTTCTTC. It encodes CASSKKGRTTANYNEQFF.

The chain couples TRBV11-3 to TRBJ2-3; D might be TRBD2 (7 bases). The V gene lost 1 base and the J gene lost 4 bases, with 15 bases spanning the gap. From germline, CDR1 is SGHNT and CDR2 YENEEA. The CDR3 spans 16 residues. CDR3 bases: TGTGCCAGCAGCTTAGTCGGGACCGGGGGGCCAGATACGCAGTATTTT. Translating gives CASSLVGTGGPDTQYF.

The chain combines TRBV5-1 with TRBJ2-2, with 8 bases aligning to TRBD1. After removal of 4 bases from V and 4 bases from J, the junction contained 9 bases not matched to a gene. CDR3 length: 16 residues. Per the germline V gene, CDR1 is SGHRS and CDR2 is YFSETQ. The CDR3 region has the DNA TGCGCCAGCAGCCGGACGGGACAGGTCACCACCGGGGAGCTGTTTTTT. Encoded protein: CASSRTGQVTTGELFF. Based on the CDR3 plus reference TRBV5-1 and TRBJ2-2, the full variable domain is KAGVTQTPRYLIKTRGQQVTLSCSPISGHRSVSWYQQTPGQGLQFLFEYFSETQRNKGNFPGRFSGRQFSNSRSEMNVSTLELGDSALYLCASSRTGQVTTGELFFGEGSRLTVL.

This chain connects TRBV11-2 to TRBJ2-7, with TRBD2 identical over 11 bases. The CDR3 consists of 16 residues. The J segment lost 3 bases and the V segment lost 5 bases, leaving 9 bases of the junction unmatched. Germline CDR1 reads SGHAT; CDR2 reads FQNNGV. The CDR3 nucleotides read TGTGCCAGCAGCGCCATTCTAGCGGGGGGCTTCTACGAGCAGTACGTC. Residues: CASSAILAGGFYEQYV.

V and J are TRBV7-9 and TRBJ2-7; 10 bases are a match to TRBD1. The CDR3 is 18 amino acids. Germline values: CDR1 SEHNR, CDR2 FQNEAQ (reference sequence). The V segment lost 0 bases and the J segment 7 bases; nucleotides outside the gene matches: 15. The CDR3 region has the DNA TGTGCCAGCAGCTTAGCGCTAAGGGACAGGGGCCATAGAGGGGAGCAGTACTTC. The encoded protein is CASSLALRDRGHRGEQYF.

The rearrangement joins TRBV7-9 to TRBJ1-5; a possible D gene is TRBD1 (5 bases). In germline, CDR1 is SEHNR, CDR2 FQNEAQ (reference sequence). Trimming stripped 3 bases from V and 7 bases from J, with 10 bases between. The CDR3 runs to 13 residues. In DNA form, the CDR3 reads TGTGCCAGCAGCTTTCGAACAGGACAGCCCCAGCATTTT. The encoded protein is CASSFRTGQPQHF.

CDR3 loop: CASSPGTFAYEQYF. The CDR3 bases are TGTGCCAGCTCACCAGGGACTTTCGCCTACGAGCAGTACTTC. The V and J genes are TRBV18 and TRBJ2-7; D is perhaps TRBD2 (6 bases). CDR3 length: 14 residues. Germline assignment: CDR1 KGHSH and CDR2 LQKENI. The V and J ends lost 2 bases and 2 bases respectively, with 10 bases between them.

The chain joins TRBV18 to TRBJ2-7; 7 bases align to TRBD2. Germline V gives CDR1 KGHSH, CDR2 LQKENI. CDR3 length equals 15 residues. The ends lost 2 bases at V and 3 bases at J; junction bases unmatched: 7. The DNA for the CDR3 is TGTGCCAGCTCACCAGGGGGGGTTCGCTTCTACGAGCAGTACTTC. It is translated as CASSPGGVRFYEQYF.

This sequence joins TRBV9 and TRBJ2-6; maybe TRBD2 (5 bases). CDR3 length equals 17 residues. CDR1 and CDR2 (germline): SGDLS, YYNGEE. Trimming took off 0 bases at V and 0 bases at J, with 10 bases between the two ends. The CDR3 bases are TGTGCCAGCAGCGTAGTCCCGGGGAGCTCTGGGGCCAACGTCCTGACTTTC. It codes for CASSVVPGSSGANVLTF.